This T cell receptor beta chain was captured in a study of blood T cell repertoires in COVID-19. Across the study: COVID-19 samples, acute and convalescent, were from the United States, Italy and Spain. T cells, B-cell-depleted T cells, or PBMCs provided the cDNA or gDNA that served as material.

Under the authors' procedure: How many nucleated cells were present was estimated from reference gene primer amplification. Some clones are missing from TCRdb's copy, which holds only in-frame ones; the method was immunoSEQ multiplex PCR. V and J calls and clone size are given by that table; D and trimming were obtained from the DNA. The table includes about 340,000 clones, about 83% detected once. This CDR3 comprises 14 residues. Per the germline V gene, CDR1 is GTSNPN and CDR2 is SVGIG (reference sequence). The V end lost 5 bases, the J end lost 5 bases, and 13 bases lay between the germline ends. This TCR derives from a man younger than 45 with active or convalescent COVID-19. What was sequenced was peripheral blood. The chain uses TRBV30 and TRBJ1-6; D is perhaps TRBD1 (5 bases). The CDR3 protein is CAWAADRDNSPLHF. DNA of the CDR3: TGTGCCTGGGCCGCCGACAGAGATAATTCACCCCTCCACTTT.